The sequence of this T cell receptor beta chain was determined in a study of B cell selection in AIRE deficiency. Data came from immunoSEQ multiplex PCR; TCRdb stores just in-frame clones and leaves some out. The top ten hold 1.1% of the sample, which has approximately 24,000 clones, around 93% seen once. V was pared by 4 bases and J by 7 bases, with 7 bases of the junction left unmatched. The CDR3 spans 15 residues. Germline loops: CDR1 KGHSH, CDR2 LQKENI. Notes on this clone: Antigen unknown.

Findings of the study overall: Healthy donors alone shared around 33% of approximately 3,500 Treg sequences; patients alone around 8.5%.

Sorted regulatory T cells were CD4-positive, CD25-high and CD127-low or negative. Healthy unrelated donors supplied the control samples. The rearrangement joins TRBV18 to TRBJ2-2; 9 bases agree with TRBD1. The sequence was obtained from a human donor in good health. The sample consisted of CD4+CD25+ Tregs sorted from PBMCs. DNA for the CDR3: TGTGCCAGCTCACACCGGGGACAGGGCGACGGGGAGCTGTTTTTT. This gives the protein CASSHRGQGDGELFF.